This is a list of T cell receptor beta chains from one sample in a study of beta chain features in type 1 diabetes. TCRdb's copy holds only in-frame clones and misses some; the assay was immunoSEQ multiplex PCR. The table lists about 900,000 clones, roughly 15% of them singletons. The sample consisted of naive CD4+ T cells from blood. The source is a woman between 18 and 29 years old in good health. CDR3s include the opening cysteine and the closing phenylalanine or tryptophan. The order of the fields is J gene, clone size, D gene, V gene, CDR3 DNA, CDR3 protein. The D gene is left open where the match is weak. Some rows mark clone size as missing; the rest say once, few, many or name a class of expanded clone.

j_call: TRBJ2-3; clone_size: NA; d_call: TRBD1; v_call: TRBV27; cdr3_nt: TGTGCCAGCAGTGTAGACAGGGGGATCAGGCACGCTACGCAGTATTTT; cdr3_aa: CASSVDRGIRHATQYF
j_call: TRBJ1-1; clone_size: few; d_call: NA; v_call: TRBV11-1; cdr3_nt: TGTGCCAGCAGCTTAGTCGGGGGGAACACTGAAGCTTTCTTT; cdr3_aa: CASSLVGGNTEAFF
j_call: TRBJ1-5; clone_size: few; d_call: NA; v_call: TRBV6-6; cdr3_nt: TGTGCCAGCAGTTACTCCCACGGGACAAACAATCAGCCCCAGCATTTT; cdr3_aa: CASSYSHGTNNQPQHF
j_call: TRBJ2-7; clone_size: NA; d_call: NA; v_call: TRBV7-8; cdr3_nt: TGTGCCAGCAGCTTAGGAAGGCTCCGCACCTACGAGCAGTACTTC; cdr3_aa: CASSLGRLRTYEQYF
j_call: TRBJ2-5; clone_size: NA; d_call: NA; v_call: TRBV5-1; cdr3_nt: TGCGCCAGCAGGGGAGAGACCCAGTACTTC; cdr3_aa: CASRGETQYF
j_call: TRBJ2-3; clone_size: few; d_call: TRBD2; v_call: TRBV28; cdr3_nt: TGTGCCAGCGTACTAGCGGGCGGAGATACGCAGTATTTT; cdr3_aa: CASVLAGGDTQYF
j_call: TRBJ2-1; clone_size: NA; d_call: TRBD2; v_call: TRBV25-1; cdr3_nt: TGTGCCAGCAGCTTTGCGGGAGGGAACAATGAGCAGTTCTTC; cdr3_aa: CASSFAGGNNEQFF
j_call: TRBJ1-3; clone_size: NA; d_call: NA; v_call: TRBV23-1; cdr3_nt: TGCGCCAGCAGTCAATCTCAGAGCGGAAACACCATATATTTT; cdr3_aa: CASSQSQSGNTIYF
j_call: TRBJ1-4; clone_size: NA; d_call: NA; v_call: TRBV18; cdr3_nt: TGTGCCAGCTCACCACCGGGGATGGCTAATGAAAAACTGTTTTTT; cdr3_aa: CASSPPGMANEKLFF
j_call: TRBJ1-5; clone_size: few; d_call: NA; v_call: TRBV20-1; cdr3_nt: TGCAGTGCTAGCTCCAATCAGCCCCAGCATTTT; cdr3_aa: CSASSNQPQHF
j_call: TRBJ2-2; clone_size: NA; d_call: NA; v_call: TRBV7-8; cdr3_nt: TGTGCCAGCAGCCCGTGGGGAGTCACCGGGGAGCTGTTTTTT; cdr3_aa: CASSPWGVTGELFF
j_call: TRBJ2-3; clone_size: few; d_call: NA; v_call: TRBV7-2; cdr3_nt: TGTGCCAGCAGCTTACATCGGACCACAGATACGCAGTATTTT; cdr3_aa: CASSLHRTTDTQYF
j_call: TRBJ2-7; clone_size: few; d_call: NA; v_call: TRBV5-1; cdr3_nt: TGCGCCAGCAGCTTCGGTCCACGGGACTACGAGCAGTACTTC; cdr3_aa: CASSFGPRDYEQYF
j_call: TRBJ2-2; clone_size: few; d_call: NA; v_call: TRBV11-1; cdr3_nt: TGTGCCAGCAGCTTACAGGCCGGGAGAAACACCGGGGAGCTGTTTTTT; cdr3_aa: CASSLQAGRNTGELFF
j_call: TRBJ2-2; clone_size: NA; d_call: NA; v_call: TRBV10-3; cdr3_nt: TGTGCCATCAGTGAGTCCGGGATCTTCGACACCGGGGAGCTGTTTTTT; cdr3_aa: CAISESGIFDTGELFF
j_call: TRBJ2-2; clone_size: NA; d_call: NA; v_call: TRBV6-6; cdr3_nt: TGTGCCAGCAGCCGAAGGACGGGGCCGAACACCGGGGAGCTGTTTTTT; cdr3_aa: CASSRRTGPNTGELFF
j_call: TRBJ1-1; clone_size: NA; d_call: NA; v_call: TRBV5-1; cdr3_nt: TGCGCCAGCAGCTTGTATCCGGGAGCGAACACTGAAGCTTTCTTT; cdr3_aa: CASSLYPGANTEAFF
j_call: TRBJ2-1; clone_size: few; d_call: NA; v_call: TRBV10-3; cdr3_nt: TGTGCCATCAGTGCGGACAGTAGTGGCTTGATCTTC; cdr3_aa: CAISADSSGLIF
j_call: TRBJ1-1; clone_size: few; d_call: NA; v_call: TRBV10-3; cdr3_nt: TGTGCCATCAGTGAGTCGGGAGTGTACACTGAAGCTTTCTTT; cdr3_aa: CAISESGVYTEAFF
j_call: TRBJ2-5; clone_size: NA; d_call: NA; v_call: TRBV4-2; cdr3_nt: TGTGCCAGCAAAGGAGGATACCCGGGGACCCAGTACTTC; cdr3_aa: CASKGGYPGTQYF
j_call: TRBJ2-5; clone_size: few; d_call: NA; v_call: TRBV5-1; cdr3_nt: TGCGCCAGCAGCTTGAAGGGTGGGGAGACCCAGTACTTC; cdr3_aa: CASSLKGGETQYF
j_call: TRBJ2-3; clone_size: few; d_call: TRBD2; v_call: TRBV7-2; cdr3_nt: TGTGCCAGCAGCTTAGCGTTTAGCGGGAGACCCACAGATACGCAGTATTTT; cdr3_aa: CASSLAFSGRPTDTQYF
j_call: TRBJ2-3; clone_size: NA; d_call: NA; v_call: TRBV2; cdr3_nt: TGTGCCAGCAGGGCCCCAGGTAGCACAGATACGCAGTATTTT; cdr3_aa: CASRAPGSTDTQYF
j_call: TRBJ2-3; clone_size: few; d_call: NA; v_call: TRBV5-1; cdr3_nt: TGCGCCAGTAAACGCCTGGAGGGCACAGATACGCAGTATTTT; cdr3_aa: CASKRLEGTDTQYF
j_call: TRBJ2-4; clone_size: few; d_call: NA; v_call: TRBV21-1; cdr3_nt: TGTGCCAGCACTATCCAGGGAGAAGTAGCCAAAAACATTCAGTACTTC; cdr3_aa: CASTIQGEVAKNIQYF
j_call: TRBJ2-7; clone_size: NA; d_call: TRBD1; v_call: TRBV9; cdr3_nt: TGTGCCAGCAGCCACGGACAGGGGGCCTACGAGCAGTACTTC; cdr3_aa: CASSHGQGAYEQYF
j_call: TRBJ1-3; clone_size: few; d_call: NA; v_call: TRBV2; cdr3_nt: TGTGCCAGCAGTGAGTACAGTAACACCATATATTTT; cdr3_aa: CASSEYSNTIYF
j_call: TRBJ2-7; clone_size: NA; d_call: NA; v_call: TRBV7-9; cdr3_nt: TGTGCCAGCAGGGGTGCCTACGAGCAGTACTTC; cdr3_aa: CASRGAYEQYF
j_call: TRBJ1-4; clone_size: few; d_call: TRBD1; v_call: TRBV5-4; cdr3_nt: TGTGCCAGCAGTTTTTGGATCGGGACAGCTAATGAAAAACTGTTTTTT; cdr3_aa: CASSFWIGTANEKLFF
j_call: TRBJ2-3; clone_size: few; d_call: NA; v_call: TRBV15; cdr3_nt: TGTGCCACCAGCAACAGATACACAGATACGCAGTATTTT; cdr3_aa: CATSNRYTDTQYF
j_call: TRBJ2-1; clone_size: NA; d_call: TRBD2; v_call: TRBV27; cdr3_nt: TGTGCCAGCAGTTTTGGCGGGAGCGAGTACTACAATGAGCAGTTCTTC; cdr3_aa: CASSFGGSEYYNEQFF
j_call: TRBJ2-2; clone_size: NA; d_call: NA; v_call: TRBV6-6; cdr3_nt: TGTGCCAGCAGTTACGGACAGAGTTTCACCGGGGAGCTGTTTTTT; cdr3_aa: CASSYGQSFTGELFF
j_call: TRBJ2-7; clone_size: few; d_call: TRBD1; v_call: TRBV4-2; cdr3_nt: TGTGCCAGCAGCCAAGCCAAGGGGGCCGAGCAGTACTTC; cdr3_aa: CASSQAKGAEQYF
j_call: TRBJ2-2; clone_size: NA; d_call: TRBD2; v_call: TRBV5-1; cdr3_nt: TGCGCCAGCAGGAGGCGGGAGTTCAACACCGGGGAGCTGTTTTTT; cdr3_aa: CASRRREFNTGELFF
j_call: TRBJ2-1; clone_size: once; d_call: TRBD1; v_call: TRBV7-9; cdr3_nt: TGTGCCAGCAGCAAGGGGGCCAGGGGGCCCCCCTACAATGAGCAGTTCTTC; cdr3_aa: CASSKGARGPPYNEQFF
j_call: TRBJ2-7; clone_size: few; d_call: TRBD2; v_call: TRBV18; cdr3_nt: TGTGCCAGCTCACCAGTAGCGGGAACCGACTACGAGCAGTACTTC; cdr3_aa: CASSPVAGTDYEQYF